The rows below give T cell receptor beta chains drawn from one sample of a study of T cells after posttransplantation cyclophosphamide. Here immunoSEQ multiplex PCR was the method, and the copy in TCRdb shows in-frame clones only, minus some. Listed for the sample are over 45,000 clones, none seen a single time. The sequenced sample was PBMCs. These receptors were taken from a man aged 40-55 years in good health, CMV-negative, and a related stem cell transplant donor. Both conserved end residues are part of each CDR3. A D gene is named only where the DNA matches it firmly. Clone size is stated in some rows and not others, as once, few, many or a class when expanded.

j_call,v_call,d_call,cdr3_length,clone_size,cdr3_nt,cdr3_aa
TRBJ1-1,TRBV6-5,-,13,-,TGTGCCAGCAGCACGGACAAGAACACTGAAGCTTTCTTT,CASSTDKNTEAFF
TRBJ2-2,TRBV19,-,12,many,TGTGCCAGTAGCAGGGGCGACGGGGAGCTGTTTTTT,CASSRGDGELFF
TRBJ2-1,TRBV5-1,-,14,many,TGCGCCAGCAGCAGGGGGGGCTCCTACAATGAGCAGTTCTTC,CASSRGGSYNEQFF
TRBJ1-1,TRBV5-1,-,15,many,TGCGCCAGCAGCTTTCGATCGAGGGCAGACACTGAAGCTTTCTTT,CASSFRSRADTEAFF
TRBJ2-5,TRBV28,-,16,many,TGTGCCAGCAGTCCGAATGAGGGAGTGAGTCAAGAGACCCAGTACTTC,CASSPNEGVSQETQYF
TRBJ2-6,TRBV7-9,-,17,many,TGTGCCAGCAGCTTAGCCACCCGGAGCTCTGGGGCCAACGTCCTGACTTTC,CASSLATRSSGANVLTF
TRBJ2-2,TRBV5-5,TRBD1,15,many,TGTGCCAGCAGCTTGACAGGGGATAACACCGGGGAGCTGTTTTTT,CASSLTGDNTGELFF
TRBJ1-3,TRBV6-1,TRBD1,17,many,TGTGCCAGCAGTGTAAGACAGGGTCCTTACTCTGGAAACACCATATATTTT,CASSVRQGPYSGNTIYF
TRBJ2-3,TRBV11-2,TRBD2,14,many,TGTGCCAGCAGGAATAGCGGGAACTTAGATACGCAGTATTTT,CASRNSGNLDTQYF
TRBJ2-5,TRBV28,-,18,many,TGTGCCAGCAGTTTAGGCTACTCGGGAGAGTGGAGTGGAGAGACCCAGTACTTC,CASSLGYSGEWSGETQYF
TRBJ2-1,TRBV4-3,TRBD2,16,many,TGCGCCAGCAGCCAGGCTACTAGCGAGCCCAACAATGAGCAGTTCTTC,CASSQATSEPNNEQFF
TRBJ2-7,TRBV7-2,-,11,many,TGTGCCAGCAGCTCCGCAGGGGAGCAGTACTTC,CASSSAGEQYF
TRBJ2-7,TRBV5-4,-,13,many,TGTGCCAGCAGCTCGGGACAACGCTACGAGCAGTACTTC,CASSSGQRYEQYF
TRBJ2-2,TRBV28,TRBD2,15,many,TGTGCCAGCAGTTCTCGGGTTAGCGGGACCGGGGAGCTGTTTTTT,CASSSRVSGTGELFF
TRBJ2-7,TRBV5-1,-,14,many,TGCGCCAGCAGCTTGTCGCAGGGGACCTACGAGCAGTACTTC,CASSLSQGTYEQYF
TRBJ2-5,TRBV10-3,TRBD1,12,many,TGTGCCATCAGTGAACAGGGGAGGACCCAGTACTTC,CAISEQGRTQYF
TRBJ2-2,TRBV5-6,-,16,many,TGTGCCAGCAGCTCGGAGGACTTAACCCTCACCGGGGAGCTGTTTTTT,CASSSEDLTLTGELFF
TRBJ2-1,TRBV5-5,TRBD1,14,many,TGTGCCAGCAGCTCAAACAGGGGAGACAATGAGCAGTTCTTC,CASSSNRGDNEQFF
TRBJ1-2,TRBV29-1,-,14,many,TGCAGCGTAGCGGACGGTGGAGGCGGCTATGGCTACACCTTC,CSVADGGGGYGYTF
TRBJ2-1,TRBV4-1,TRBD2,15,many,TGCGCCAGCAGCCAAGAGGCTAGCGGGAAGAATGAGCAGTTCTTC,CASSQEASGKNEQFF
TRBJ1-4,TRBV28,-,12,many,TGTGCCAGCAGGAGGGTAGGCGAAAAACTGTTTTTT,CASRRVGEKLFF
TRBJ2-7,TRBV19,TRBD2,13,many,TGTGCCAGTCGTAGCGGGAGGGTGGACGAGCAGTACTTC,CASRSGRVDEQYF
TRBJ1-1,TRBV11-2,-,14,many,TGTGCCAGCAGCTTAGAACGGGGAAATACTGAAGCTTTCTTT,CASSLERGNTEAFF
TRBJ1-5,TRBV19,-,12,many,TGTGCCAGTAGCCCCCAGGGTCAGCCCCAGCATTTT,CASSPQGQPQHF
TRBJ2-6,TRBV27,-,16,many,TGTGCCAGCAGTCCCCTCGCGGTTGGTGGGGCCAACGTCCTGACTTTC,CASSPLAVGGANVLTF
TRBJ2-7,TRBV15,-,15,many,TGTGCCACCAGCAGAGATCCCGACAGACTCTACGAGCAGTACTTC,CATSRDPDRLYEQYF
TRBJ2-7,TRBV5-4,-,13,many,TGTGCCAGCAGCTTGGAAGCCTCCTACGAGCAGTACTTC,CASSLEASYEQYF
TRBJ1-1,TRBV9,-,14,many,TGTGCCAGCAGCTTAGGAGGGATCTCCACTGAAGCTTTCTTT,CASSLGGISTEAFF
TRBJ2-2,TRBV7-8,TRBD2,15,many,TGTGCCAGCCGAAGACTAGCGGGAGGATCCGGGGAGCTGTTTTTT,CASRRLAGGSGELFF
TRBJ1-2,TRBV7-9,TRBD1,14,few,TGTGCCAGCAGCGGCCGGACAGGGGGCAATGGCTACACCTTC,CASSGRTGGNGYTF
TRBJ2-4,TRBV7-9,-,14,many,TGTGCCAGCAGCTCACTCGAGGCCAAAAACATTCAGTACTTC,CASSSLEAKNIQYF
TRBJ2-7,TRBV28,-,14,many,TGTGCCAGCAGTTTTAGTAGTCCCCCCTACGAGCAGTACTTC,CASSFSSPPYEQYF
TRBJ2-1,TRBV29-1,-,14,many,TGCAGCGGCGGCGGGGGCAGCTCCTACAATGAGCAGTTCTTC,CSGGGGSSYNEQFF
TRBJ2-3,TRBV13,TRBD2,17,many,TGTGCCAGCAGCTTTCCGGGACTAGCGGGCCAAGGAGATACGCAGTATTTT,CASSFPGLAGQGDTQYF
TRBJ1-1,TRBV6-5,-,13,few,TGTGCCAGCAGCCTGCGGGAGAAGACTGAAGCTTTCTTT,CASSLREKTEAFF
TRBJ1-5,TRBV4-2,-,14,many,TGTGCCAGCAGCCAAGACCCCCGCTCGGGACCCCAGCATTTT,CASSQDPRSGPQHF
TRBJ2-7,TRBV29-1,TRBD1,15,many,TGCAGCGTTGAAGGGGACAGGGGTTACTCCTACGAGCAGTACTTC,CSVEGDRGYSYEQYF
TRBJ1-6,TRBV19,TRBD1,15,many,TGTGCCAGTAGCCTTACAGGGGTGAAAAATTCACCCCTCCACTTT,CASSLTGVKNSPLHF
TRBJ2-3,TRBV6-1,TRBD2,14,few,TGTGCCAGCAGTTTCGGGGGGGGAGTAGATACGCAGTATTTT,CASSFGGGVDTQYF
TRBJ2-1,TRBV5-4,TRBD2,17,many,TGTGCCAGCAGCGACGGGACTAGCGGGAGGGCCTACAATGAGCAGTTCTTC,CASSDGTSGRAYNEQFF